The 4 T cell receptor beta chains below were found in one sample sequenced in a study of CD8+ T cells in alopecia areata. Following RNA extraction, reverse transcription yielded cDNA that acted as the sequencing template. Libraries were prepared by immunoSEQ multiplex PCR; TCRdb keeps only in-frame clonotypes and omits some of them. Altogether 100,000 to 150,000 clones are present, under 40% being singletons, with the ten largest covering about 3.1%. Sequencing was performed on CD4+ T cells sorted from blood. The receptors shown here come from a human donor with alopecia areata.

The rearrangement uses TRBV27 and TRBJ2-1; 10 positions agree with TRBD2. The CDR3 spans 15 residues. Germline CDR1 and CDR2: MNHEY and SMNVEV (reference sequence). The V segment lost 3 bases and the J segment 8 bases; nucleotides outside the gene matches: 7. CDR3 DNA: TGTGCCAGCAGTTTTGAAGCGGGAGGGCGATATGAGCAGTTCTTC. It translates to CASSFEAGGRYEQFF.

The V and J genes are TRBV30 and TRBJ1-5, with TRBD1 matching 7 bases. CDR1 and CDR2 from the germline V gene are GTSNPN and SVGIG (reference sequence). V dropped 5 bases and J dropped 7; count of bases not matched to a gene: 8. CDR3 length: 13 amino acids. In nucleotides, the CDR3 is TGTGCCTGGGGCAGGGGGAATGGGCAGCCCCAGCATTTT. It specifies CAWGRGNGQPQHF.

The chain joins TRBV5-1 to TRBJ2-3; no clear D. The CDR3 is 13 amino acids. Germline V lookup: CDR1 SGHRS, CDR2 YFSETQ. V was trimmed by 0 bases and J by 4 bases, leaving 6 bases between them. DNA for the CDR3: TGCGCCAGCAGCTTGGCGACGGCAGATACGCAGTATTTT. Translated, it gives CASSLATADTQYF.

This clone has just a few counts. The rearrangement uses TRBV18 and TRBJ2-5; no definite D call. Per the germline V gene, CDR1 is KGHSH and CDR2 is LQKENI. V was clipped by 0 bases and J by 5 bases, with 13 bases between them. There are 15 residues in the CDR3. The CDR3 protein is CASSPPRPSAETQYF. DNA for the CDR3: TGTGCCAGCTCACCACCTCGTCCTTCGGCTGAGACCCAGTACTTC.